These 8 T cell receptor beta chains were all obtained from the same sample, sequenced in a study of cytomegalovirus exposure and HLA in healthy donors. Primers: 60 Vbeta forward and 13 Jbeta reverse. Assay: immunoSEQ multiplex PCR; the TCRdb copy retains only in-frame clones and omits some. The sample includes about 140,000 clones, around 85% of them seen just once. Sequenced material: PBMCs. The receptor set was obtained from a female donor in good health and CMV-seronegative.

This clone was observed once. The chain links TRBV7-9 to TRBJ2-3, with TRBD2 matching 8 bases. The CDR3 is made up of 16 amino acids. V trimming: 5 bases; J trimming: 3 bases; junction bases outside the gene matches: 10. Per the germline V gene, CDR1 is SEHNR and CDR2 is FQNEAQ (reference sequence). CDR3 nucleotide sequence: TGTGCCAGCAGCCCCAACGGCGGGAGGACAACAGATACGCAGTATTTT. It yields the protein CASSPNGGRTTDTQYF.

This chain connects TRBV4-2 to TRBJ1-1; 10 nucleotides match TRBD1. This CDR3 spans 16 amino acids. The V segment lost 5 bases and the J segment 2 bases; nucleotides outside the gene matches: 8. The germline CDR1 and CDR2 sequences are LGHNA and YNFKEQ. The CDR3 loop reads CASSSRWDRGNTEAFF. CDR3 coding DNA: TGTGCCAGCAGCTCCCGATGGGACAGGGGTAACACTGAAGCTTTCTTT.

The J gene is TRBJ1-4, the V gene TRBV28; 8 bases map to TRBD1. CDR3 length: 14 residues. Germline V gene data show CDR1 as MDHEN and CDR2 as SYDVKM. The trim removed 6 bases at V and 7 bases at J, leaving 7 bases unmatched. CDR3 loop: CASSLPGTGEKLFF. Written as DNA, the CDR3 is TGTGCCAGCAGCCTACCCGGGACAGGTGAAAAACTGTTTTTT.

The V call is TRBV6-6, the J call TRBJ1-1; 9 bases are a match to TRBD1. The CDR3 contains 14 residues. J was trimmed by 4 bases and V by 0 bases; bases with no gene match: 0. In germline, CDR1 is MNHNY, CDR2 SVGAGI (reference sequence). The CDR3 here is CASSYSGQGTEAFF. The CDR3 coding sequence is TGTGCCAGCAGTTACTCGGGACAGGGCACTGAAGCTTTCTTT.

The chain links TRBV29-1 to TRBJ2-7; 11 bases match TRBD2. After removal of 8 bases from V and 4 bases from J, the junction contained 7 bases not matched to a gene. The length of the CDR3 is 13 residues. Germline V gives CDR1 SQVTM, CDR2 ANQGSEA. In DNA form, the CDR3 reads TGCAGCATAACTAGCGGGAGTGGGTACGAGCAGTACTTC. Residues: CSITSGSGYEQYF.

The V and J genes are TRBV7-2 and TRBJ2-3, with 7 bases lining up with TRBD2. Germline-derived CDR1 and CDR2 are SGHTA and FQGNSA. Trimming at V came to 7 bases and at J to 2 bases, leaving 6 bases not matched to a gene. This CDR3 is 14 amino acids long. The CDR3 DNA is TGTGCCAGCACCAAAGCGGGAAACACAGATACGCAGTATTTT. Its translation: CASTKAGNTDTQYF.

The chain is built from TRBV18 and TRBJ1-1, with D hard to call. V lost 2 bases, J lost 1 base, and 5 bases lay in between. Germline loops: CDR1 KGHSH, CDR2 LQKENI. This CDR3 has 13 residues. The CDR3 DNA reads TGTGCCAGCTCACCAGGGAGGAACACTGAAGCTTTCTTT. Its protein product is CASSPGRNTEAFF. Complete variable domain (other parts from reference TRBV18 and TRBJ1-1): NAGVMQNPRHLVRRRGQEARLRCSPMKGHSHVYWYRQLPEEGLKFMVYLQKENIIDESGMPKERFSAEFPKEGPSILRIQQVVRGDSAAYFCASSPGRNTEAFFGQGTRLTVV.

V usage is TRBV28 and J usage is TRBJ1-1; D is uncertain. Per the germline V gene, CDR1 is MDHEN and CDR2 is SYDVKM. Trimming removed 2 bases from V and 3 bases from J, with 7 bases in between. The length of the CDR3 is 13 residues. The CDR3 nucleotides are TGTGCCAGCAGTTTAGAGGGAGACACTGAAGCTTTCTTT. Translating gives CASSLEGDTEAFF.